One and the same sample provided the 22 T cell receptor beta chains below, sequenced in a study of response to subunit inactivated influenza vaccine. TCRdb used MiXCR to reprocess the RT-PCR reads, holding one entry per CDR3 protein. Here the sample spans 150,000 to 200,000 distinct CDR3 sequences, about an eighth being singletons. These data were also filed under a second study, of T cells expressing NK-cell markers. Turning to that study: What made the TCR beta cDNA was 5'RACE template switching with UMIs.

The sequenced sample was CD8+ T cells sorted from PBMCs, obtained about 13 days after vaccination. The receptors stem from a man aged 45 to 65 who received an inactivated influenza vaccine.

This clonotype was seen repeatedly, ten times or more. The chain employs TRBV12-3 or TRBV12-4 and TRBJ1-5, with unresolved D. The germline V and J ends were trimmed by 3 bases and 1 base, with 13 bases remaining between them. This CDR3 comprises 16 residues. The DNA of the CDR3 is TGTGCCAGCAGTTTTGGGTCCCCCCGCAGCAATCAGCCCCAGCATTTT. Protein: CASSFGSPRSNQPQHF.

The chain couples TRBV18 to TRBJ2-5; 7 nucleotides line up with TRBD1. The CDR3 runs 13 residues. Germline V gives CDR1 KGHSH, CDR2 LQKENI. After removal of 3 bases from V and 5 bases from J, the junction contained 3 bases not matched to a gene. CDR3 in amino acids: CASSPTGDETQYF. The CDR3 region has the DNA TGTGCCAGCTCACCTACAGGGGATGAGACCCAGTACTTC.

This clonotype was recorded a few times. CDR3 in DNA: TGTGCCAGCAGCCATCCTATACAGGGGGACGAGACCCAGTACTTC. Its translation: CASSHPIQGDETQYF. The chain links TRBV3-1 to TRBJ2-5, with 8 bases lining up with TRBD1. Looked up from germline, CDR1 is LGHDT and CDR2 is YNNKEL (reference sequence). V gave up 3 bases and J gave up 5 bases; unmatched junction bases: 8. The CDR3 is 15 amino acids.

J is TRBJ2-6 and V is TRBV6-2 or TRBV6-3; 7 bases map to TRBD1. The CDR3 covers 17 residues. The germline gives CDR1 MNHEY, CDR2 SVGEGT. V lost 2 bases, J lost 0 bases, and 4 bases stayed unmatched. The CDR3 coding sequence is TGTGCCAGCAGTTACGACAGGGTTAGCTCTGGGGCCAACGTCCTGACTTTC. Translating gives CASSYDRVSSGANVLTF.

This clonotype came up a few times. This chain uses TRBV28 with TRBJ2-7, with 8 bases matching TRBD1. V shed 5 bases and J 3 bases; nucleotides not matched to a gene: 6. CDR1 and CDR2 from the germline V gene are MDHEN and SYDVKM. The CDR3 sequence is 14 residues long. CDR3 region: CASSPLTGGYEQYF. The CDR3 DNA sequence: TGTGCCAGCAGTCCACTAACAGGGGGCTACGAGCAGTACTTC.

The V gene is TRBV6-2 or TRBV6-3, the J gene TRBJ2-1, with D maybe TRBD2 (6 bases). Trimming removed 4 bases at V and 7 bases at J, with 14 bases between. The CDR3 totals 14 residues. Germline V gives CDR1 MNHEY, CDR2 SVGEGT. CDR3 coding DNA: TGTGCCAGCAGTTTATCCCAGGGACTGAATGAGCAGTTCTTC. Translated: CASSLSQGLNEQFF.

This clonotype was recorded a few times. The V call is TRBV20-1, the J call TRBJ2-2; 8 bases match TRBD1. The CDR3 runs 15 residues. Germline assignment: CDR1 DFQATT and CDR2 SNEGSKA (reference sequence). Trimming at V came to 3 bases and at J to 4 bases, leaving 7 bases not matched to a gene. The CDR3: CSASRTGFSTGELFF. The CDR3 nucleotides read TGCAGTGCTAGTCGGACAGGGTTTAGCACCGGGGAGCTGTTTTTT.

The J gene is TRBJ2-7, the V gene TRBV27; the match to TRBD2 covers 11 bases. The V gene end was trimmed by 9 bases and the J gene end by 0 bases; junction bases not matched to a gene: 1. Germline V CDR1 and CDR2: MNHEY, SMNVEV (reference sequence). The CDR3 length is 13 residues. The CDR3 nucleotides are TGTGCCAGTACTAGCGGGAGCTCCTACGAGCAGTACTTC. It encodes CASTSGSSYEQYF.

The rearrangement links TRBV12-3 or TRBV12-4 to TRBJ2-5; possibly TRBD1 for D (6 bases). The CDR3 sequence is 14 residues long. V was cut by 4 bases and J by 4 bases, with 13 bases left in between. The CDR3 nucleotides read TGTGCCAGCAGTTCGCCGGGACACATAGAGACCCAGTACTTC. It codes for CASSSPGHIETQYF.

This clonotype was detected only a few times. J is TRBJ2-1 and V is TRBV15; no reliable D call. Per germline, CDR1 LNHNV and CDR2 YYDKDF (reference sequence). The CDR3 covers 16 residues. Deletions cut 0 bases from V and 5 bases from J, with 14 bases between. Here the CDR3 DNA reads TGTGCCACCAGCAGAGATTACGGGTACCGAGACAATGAGCAGTTCTTC. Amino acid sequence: CATSRDYGYRDNEQFF.

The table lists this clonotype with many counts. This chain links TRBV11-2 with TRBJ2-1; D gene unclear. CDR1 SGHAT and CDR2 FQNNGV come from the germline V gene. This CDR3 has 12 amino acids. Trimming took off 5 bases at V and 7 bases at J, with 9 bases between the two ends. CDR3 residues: CASSPPSNEQFF. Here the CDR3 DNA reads TGTGCCAGCAGCCCCCCGTCAAATGAGCAGTTCTTC.

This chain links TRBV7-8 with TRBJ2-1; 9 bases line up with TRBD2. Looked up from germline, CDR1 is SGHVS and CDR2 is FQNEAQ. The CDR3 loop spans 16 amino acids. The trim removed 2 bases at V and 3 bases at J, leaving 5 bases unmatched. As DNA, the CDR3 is TGTGCCAGCAGCTTACCCCCTAGCGGGATCTACAATGAGCAGTTCTTC. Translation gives CASSLPPSGIYNEQFF.

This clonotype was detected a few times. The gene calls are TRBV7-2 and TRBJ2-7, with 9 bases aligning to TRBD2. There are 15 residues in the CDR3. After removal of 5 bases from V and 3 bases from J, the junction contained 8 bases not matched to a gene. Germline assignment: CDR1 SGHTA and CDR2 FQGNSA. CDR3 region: CASSPTPAGGYEQYF. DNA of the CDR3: TGTGCCAGCAGCCCTACCCCAGCGGGAGGCTACGAGCAGTACTTC.

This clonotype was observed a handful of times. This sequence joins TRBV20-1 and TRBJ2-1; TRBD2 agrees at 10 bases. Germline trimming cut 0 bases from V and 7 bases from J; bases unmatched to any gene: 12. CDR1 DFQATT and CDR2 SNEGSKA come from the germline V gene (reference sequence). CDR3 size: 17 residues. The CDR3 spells CSARDGLLAGTINEQFF. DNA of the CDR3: TGCAGTGCTAGAGATGGGTTACTAGCGGGAACGATAAATGAGCAGTTCTTC.

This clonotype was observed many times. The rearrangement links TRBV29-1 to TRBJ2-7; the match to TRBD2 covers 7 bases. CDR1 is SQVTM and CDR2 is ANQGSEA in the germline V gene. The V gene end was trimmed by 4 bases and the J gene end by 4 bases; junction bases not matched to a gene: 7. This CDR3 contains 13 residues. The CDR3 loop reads CSVGGGSGYEQYF. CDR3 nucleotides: TGCAGCGTTGGAGGCGGGAGTGGGTACGAGCAGTACTTC.

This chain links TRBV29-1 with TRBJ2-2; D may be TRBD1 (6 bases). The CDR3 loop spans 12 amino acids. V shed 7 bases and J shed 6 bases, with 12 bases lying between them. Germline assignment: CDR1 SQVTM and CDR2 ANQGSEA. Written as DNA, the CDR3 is TGCAGCGGCCAAACAGGGTCCGGGGAGCTGTTTTTT. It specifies CSGQTGSGELFF.

In DNA form, the CDR3 reads TGCAGCGTTTTGACAGGTTTTGGAGAGACCCAGTACTTC. Its translation is CSVLTGFGETQYF. This chain joins TRBV29-1 and TRBJ2-5; a weak D match, TRBD1 (6 bases). Trimming took 5 bases from V and 4 from J, leaving 14 bases between them. The CDR3 is 13 amino acids. CDR1 and CDR2 (germline): SQVTM, ANQGSEA. Using reference TRBV29-1 and TRBJ2-5 for the parts outside the CDR3, the full variable domain is SAVISQKPSRDICQRGTSLTIQCQVDSQVTMMFWYRQQPGQSLTLIATANQGSEATYESGFVIDKFPISRPNLTFSTLTVSNMSPEDSSIYLCSVLTGFGETQYFGPGTRLLVL.

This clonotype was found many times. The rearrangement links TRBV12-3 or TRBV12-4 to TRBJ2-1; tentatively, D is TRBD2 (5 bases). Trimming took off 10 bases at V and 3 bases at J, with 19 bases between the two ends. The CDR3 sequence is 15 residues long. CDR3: CATSKGRVDYNEQFF. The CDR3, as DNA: TGTGCCACCTCGAAAGGGCGGGTTGACTACAATGAGCAGTTCTTC.

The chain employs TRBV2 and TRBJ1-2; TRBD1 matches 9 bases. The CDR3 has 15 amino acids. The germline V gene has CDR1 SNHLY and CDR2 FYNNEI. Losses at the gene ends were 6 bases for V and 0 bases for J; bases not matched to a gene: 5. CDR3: CASRSGTGPNYGYTF. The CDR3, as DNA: TGTGCCAGCAGGTCCGGGACAGGGCCTAACTATGGCTACACCTTC.

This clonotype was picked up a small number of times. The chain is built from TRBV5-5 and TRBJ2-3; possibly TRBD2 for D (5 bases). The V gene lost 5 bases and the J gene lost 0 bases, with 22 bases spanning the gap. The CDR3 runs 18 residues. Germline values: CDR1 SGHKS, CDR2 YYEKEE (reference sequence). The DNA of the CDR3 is TGTGCCAGCAGTTTTTCCACCCTGAAGGACTCTAGCACAGATACGCAGTATTTT. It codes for CASSFSTLKDSSTDTQYF.

CDR3 sequence reads: CASTSLDRDAYSNQPQHF. The CDR3 bases are TGTGCCAGCACCAGCCTGGACAGGGATGCTTATAGCAATCAGCCCCAGCATTTT. The chain employs TRBV6-2 or TRBV6-3 and TRBJ1-5; TRBD1 matches 8 bases. V shed 7 bases and J 0 bases; nucleotides not matched to a gene: 14. The CDR3 consists of 18 residues. Germline V CDR1 and CDR2: MNHEY, SVGEGT.

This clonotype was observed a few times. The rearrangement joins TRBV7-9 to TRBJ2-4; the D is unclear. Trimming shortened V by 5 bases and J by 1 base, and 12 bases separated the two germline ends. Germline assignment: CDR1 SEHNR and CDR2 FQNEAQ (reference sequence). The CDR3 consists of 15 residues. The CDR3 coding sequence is TGTGCCAGCAGCCCACCGGGCGGCGCCAAAAACATTCAGTACTTC. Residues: CASSPPGGAKNIQYF.